The next 32 T cell receptor beta chains were all read from a single sample in a study of T cells in Graves' hyperthyroidism and ophthalmopathy. RNA transcripts provided the source from which TCR beta CDR3 regions were amplified. Carried out on the TCR CDR3, a first-round RT-PCR used the HTBI primer set. TCRdb recomputed calls from the multiplex PCR reads with MiXCR, one row per CDR3 protein. The sample lists 380,000 or so distinct CDR3 sequences, about 18% seen once, with 3% to 4.5% in the top ten. The sample consisted of blood. The origin of the receptors is a woman between 18 and 30 years old with Graves' hyperthyroidism.

This clonotype has a count of ten or more. The gene calls are TRBV20-1 and TRBJ1-1; D is ambiguous. Germline CDR1 is DFQATT and CDR2 is SNEGSKA (reference sequence). CDR3 length: 11 residues. V lost 0 bases and J lost 9, with 8 bases in between. The CDR3 DNA sequence: TGCAGTGCTAGAGATGAGGCTAAAGCTTTCTTT. Its translation: CSARDEAKAFF.

This chain uses TRBV28 with TRBJ2-5; 10 positions match TRBD2. Trimming at V came to 2 bases and at J to 3 bases, leaving 15 bases not matched to a gene. CDR1 and CDR2 from the germline V gene are MDHEN and SYDVKM. The CDR3 has 19 amino acids. The CDR3 loop is CASSLEIAGGSRLEETQYF. DNA for the CDR3: TGTGCCAGCAGTTTAGAGATAGCGGGGGGCTCCCGGCTCGAAGAGACCCAGTACTTC.

In its sample, this clonotype was seen many times. The chain has TRBV29-1 and TRBJ2-2; the D gene is possibly TRBD2 (6 bases). Germline V lookup: CDR1 SQVTM, CDR2 ANQGSEA. The CDR3 length is 14 residues. Trimming took off 7 bases at V and 4 bases at J, with 16 bases between the two ends. CDR3 in amino acids: CSARRDSLTGELFF. DNA of the CDR3: TGCAGCGCTAGACGGGACTCCCTCACCGGGGAGCTGTTTTTT.

This clonotype was seen many times. The CDR3 nucleotides read TGTGCCATCAGGGCCCCGCAGGGGGCCGAAGCTTTCTTT. This gives the protein CAIRAPQGAEAFF. The chain couples TRBV10-3 to TRBJ1-1; TRBD1 matches at 8 bases. Trimming took 6 bases from V and 8 from J; bases not matched to a gene: 8. The germline gives CDR1 ENHRY, CDR2 SYGVKD. This CDR3 has 13 residues.

In this sample, this clonotype turned up many times. This rearrangement joins TRBV30 to TRBJ2-2, with D uncertain. The CDR3 consists of 14 residues. Germline V gene sequence: CDR1 GTSNPN, CDR2 SVGIG (reference sequence). V was trimmed by 2 bases and J by 6 bases, leaving 13 bases between them. The CDR3 here is CAWSPSLLAGELFF. The CDR3 region has the DNA TGTGCCTGGAGTCCCTCACTACTGGCCGGGGAGCTGTTTTTT.

Ten or more counts support this clonotype. This sequence joins TRBV4-1 and TRBJ1-1; D remains ambiguous. The germline CDR1 and CDR2 sequences are MGHRA and YSYEKL. Between the trimmed V and J ends, which lost 0 bases and 1 base, there was a span of 9 bases. This CDR3 has 15 residues. The CDR3 sequence: CASSQEPPPNTEAFF. The DNA of the CDR3 is TGCGCCAGCAGCCAAGAGCCCCCACCGAACACTGAAGCTTTCTTT.

This clonotype has a count of ten or more. This chain uses TRBV5-8 with TRBJ2-7, with D tentatively TRBD1 (6 bases). This CDR3 is 14 amino acids long. Trimming took off 0 bases at V and 5 bases at J, with 12 bases between the two ends. Germline loops: CDR1 SGHTS, CDR2 YDEGEE. The CDR3 reads CASSLAGQGHEQYF. Here the CDR3 DNA reads TGTGCCAGCAGCTTGGCAGGGCAGGGGCACGAGCAGTACTTC.

This clonotype came up many times. The chain joins TRBV4-1 to TRBJ2-7; 7 bases fit TRBD1. CDR3 length equals 15 residues. The V gene end was trimmed by 4 bases and the J gene end by 3 bases; junction bases not matched to a gene: 9. Germline lookup yields CDR1 MGHRA and CDR2 YSYEKL. CDR3 sequence reads: CASSLAKGQLYEQYF. CDR3 in DNA: TGCGCCAGCAGCCTGGCTAAGGGACAGCTCTACGAGCAGTACTTC.

A few counts support this clonotype. The CDR3 DNA follows: TGCGCCAGCGCCCTGCAGACTAGCGGGGGGGAAGAGACCCAGTACTTC. As protein: CASALQTSGGEETQYF. The J gene is TRBJ2-5, the V gene TRBV5-1, with 14 bases lining up with TRBD2. The germline V gene encodes CDR1 SGHRS and CDR2 YFSETQ. CDR3 length: 16 amino acids. Trimming took 7 bases from V and 3 from J; bases not matched to a gene: 8.

The CDR3 sequence: CASSLKEGVDGYTF. The DNA of the CDR3 is TGCGCCAGCAGCTTGAAAGAGGGTGTGGATGGCTACACCTTC. The rearrangement uses TRBV5-1 and TRBJ1-2; D unresolved. The CDR3 is 14 residues long. Germline CDR1 SGHRS, CDR2 YFSETQ. Trimming left V 1 base short and J 6 bases short, with 13 bases between.

V is TRBV12-3 or TRBV12-4 and J is TRBJ2-5, with 10 bases fitting TRBD2. V gave up 6 bases and J gave up 4 bases; unmatched junction bases: 8. The CDR3 consists of 15 residues. CDR3 in DNA: TGTGCCAGCAGCCCAATAGCGGGGGGTAGAGAGACCCAGTACTTC. Amino acids: CASSPIAGGRETQYF.

This clonotype came up many times. The V call is TRBV9, the J call TRBJ1-1, with 10 bases matching TRBD1. With 4 bases clipped from V and 5 bases from J, the junction kept 14 bases outside the gene matches. Germline V lookup: CDR1 SGDLS, CDR2 YYNGEE. The CDR3 loop spans 17 amino acids. The CDR3 protein is CASSTRKDGQGVTEAFF. CDR3 coding DNA: TGTGCCAGCAGCACCCGAAAGGACGGACAGGGGGTAACTGAAGCTTTCTTT.

This clonotype has a count of ten or more. The chain carries TRBV5-1 and TRBJ1-5, with no clear D. This CDR3 comprises 13 residues. Trimming cost V 5 bases and J 3 bases, with 9 bases left between them. Per the germline V gene, CDR1 is SGHRS and CDR2 is YFSETQ. In nucleotides, the CDR3 is TGCGCCAGCAGTATTGGCTACAATCAGCCCCAGCATTTT. It is translated as CASSIGYNQPQHF. Drawing the rest from reference TRBV5-1 and TRBJ1-5, the complete variable domain is KAGVTQTPRYLIKTRGQQVTLSCSPISGHRSVSWYQQTPGQGLQFLFEYFSETQRNKGNFPGRFSGRQFSNSRSEMNVSTLELGDSALYLCASSIGYNQPQHFGDGTRLSIL.

This clonotype has at least ten counts. CDR3 nucleotide sequence: TGTGCCAGCGGCCGGGACCTCACTGAAGCTTTCTTT. Its translation is CASGRDLTEAFF. The rearrangement uses TRBV7-3 and TRBJ1-1, with D maybe TRBD1 (5 bases). From germline, CDR1 is SGHTA and CDR2 FQGTGA. The CDR3 runs 12 residues. With 8 bases removed from V and 4 bases from J, the gap between germline ends came to 11 bases.

The table lists this clonotype with many counts. V usage is TRBV6-1 and J usage is TRBJ1-2, with D perhaps matching TRBD1 (6 bases). The V gene lost 5 bases and the J gene lost 4 bases, with 14 bases spanning the gap. Per germline, CDR1 MNHNS and CDR2 SASEGT. This CDR3 has 14 amino acids. The CDR3: CASSPTGTSYGYTF. In nucleotides, the CDR3 is TGTGCCAGCAGTCCCACCGGGACAAGCTATGGCTACACCTTC.

Remarks on this clonotype: This clone may be a read error of a much larger clone one base away. This likely comes from a read error, as the CDR3 has no conserved phenylalanine or tryptophan at its end. The chain combines TRBV12-3 or TRBV12-4 with TRBJ1-2; 10 bases line up with TRBD1. The CDR3 sequence is 13 residues long. V was clipped by 6 bases and J by 6 bases; unmatched bases: 4. The CDR3 DNA follows: TGTGCCAGCAGACAAGGGACAGGGGATGGCTACACCGTC. It is translated as CASRQGTGDGYTV.

This clonotype was picked up a small number of times. The junction departs from the called germline gene at one end, perhaps through a read error. The chain joins TRBV12-3 or TRBV12-4 to TRBJ2-2, with D tentatively TRBD1 or TRBD2 (5 bases each). The CDR3 length is 16 residues. CDR3 in amino acids: CASSLRLARATGELCF. DNA of the CDR3: TGTGCCAGCAGCTTAAGGTTGGCCAGGGCAACCGGGGAGCTGTGTTTT.

The table lists this clonotype with many counts. This rearrangement joins TRBV12-3 or TRBV12-4 to TRBJ1-2, with TRBD1 matching over 7 bases. The CDR3 totals 15 residues. J was trimmed by 4 bases and V by 3 bases; bases with no gene match: 8. This CDR3 reads CASSLMTGQGYGYTF. DNA of the CDR3: TGTGCCAGCAGTTTGATGACAGGGCAAGGCTATGGCTACACCTTC.

This clonotype has a count of ten or more. The chain employs TRBV28 and TRBJ1-2, with TRBD1 matching 8 bases. The CDR3 has 15 residues. After removal of 6 bases from V and 4 bases from J, the junction contained 10 bases not matched to a gene. Germline CDR1 is MDHEN and CDR2 is SYDVKM. This CDR3 is CASSPFRGLVYGYTF. Written as DNA, the CDR3 is TGTGCCAGCAGCCCATTCAGGGGGCTAGTCTATGGCTACACCTTC.

This clonotype was seen many times. The rearrangement joins TRBV27 to TRBJ1-2; D is unclear. The CDR3 covers 14 residues. Germline V lookup: CDR1 MNHEY, CDR2 SMNVEV (reference sequence). V was shortened by 6 bases and J by 7 bases, with 18 bases between the two germline ends. CDR3 coding DNA: TGTGCCAGCAGCTCCGGGAGGTCTGGGGTTGGCTACACCTTC. Protein: CASSSGRSGVGYTF.

This clonotype was detected many times. V usage is TRBV5-6 and J usage is TRBJ1-5; 7 bases agree with TRBD1. Germline lookup yields CDR1 SGHDT and CDR2 YYEEEE. V lost 4 bases, J lost 6 bases, and 10 bases stayed unmatched. The CDR3 has 15 amino acids. CDR3 sequence reads: CASSATGVGSQPQHF. CDR3 coding DNA: TGTGCCAGCAGCGCCACAGGGGTTGGGAGTCAGCCCCAGCATTTT. The whole variable domain, filled in from reference TRBV5-6 and TRBJ1-5, reads DAGVTQSPTHLIKTRGQQVTLRCSPKSGHDTVSWYQQALGQGPQFIFQYYEEEERQRGNFPDRFSGHQFPNYSSELNVNALLLGDSALYLCASSATGVGSQPQHFGDGTRLSIL.

There are many counts of this clonotype. The chain has TRBV24-1 and TRBJ1-5, with 7 nucleotides matching TRBD1. The V gene's germline CDR1 is KGHDR and CDR2 SFDVKD. CDR3 length: 15 amino acids. The ends lost 6 bases at V and 3 bases at J; junction bases unmatched: 7. The CDR3 reads CATSPHRGNNQPQHF. The CDR3 DNA reads TGTGCCACCAGTCCCCACAGGGGAAACAATCAGCCCCAGCATTTT.

This chain links TRBV7-2 with TRBJ2-7, with D perhaps assigned TRBD1 or TRBD2 (7 bases each). The CDR3 consists of 10 residues. CDR1 is SGHTA and CDR2 is FQGNSA in the germline V gene. The CDR3 loop is CAAGGDEQYF. Written as DNA, the CDR3 is TGTGCAGCAGGGGGGGACGAGCAGTACTTC.

This clonotype was picked up many times. The chain links TRBV7-3 to TRBJ2-5, with D uncertain. V lost 5 bases and J lost 1, with 11 bases in between. This CDR3 region has 14 residues. Germline V gives CDR1 SGHTA, CDR2 FQGTGA. The DNA for the CDR3 is TGTGCCAGCAGCACCTCGGGCCTCCAAGAGACCCAGTACTTC. Translation: CASSTSGLQETQYF.

This clonotype was observed a handful of times. The CDR3 loop is CASTHSGRSEQYF. CDR3 coding DNA: TGTGCCAGCACCCATTCCGGCCGCAGCGAGCAGTACTTC. The V gene is TRBV6-1, the J gene TRBJ2-7; D not certain. Germline loops: CDR1 MNHNS, CDR2 SASEGT. V was cut by 7 bases and J by 6 bases, with 16 bases left in between. There are 13 residues in the CDR3.

This clonotype showed up just once. The V gene is TRBV20-1, the J gene TRBJ2-2, with TRBD1 matching 7 bases. In germline, CDR1 is DFQATT, CDR2 SNEGSKA (reference sequence). There are 14 residues in the CDR3. V gave up 6 bases and J gave up 3 bases; unmatched junction bases: 7. The CDR3 is CSAKAGTDTGELFF. The CDR3, as DNA: TGCAGTGCCAAAGCAGGGACAGACACCGGGGAGCTGTTTTTT.

At least ten counts were recorded for this clonotype. The genes are TRBV30 and TRBJ1-5; weak D call: TRBD1 (5 bases). V lost 2 bases, J lost 3 bases, and 11 bases lay in between. CDR3 length: 14 amino acids. CDR1 and CDR2 (germline): GTSNPN, SVGIG (reference sequence). The CDR3 nucleotides are TGTGCCTGGAGTAAAGACAGCCACAATCAGCCCCAGCATTTT. Residues: CAWSKDSHNQPQHF. The full variable domain, its missing parts supplied by reference TRBV30 and TRBJ1-5, is SQTIHQWPATLVQPVGSPLSLECTVEGTSNPNLYWYRQAAGRGLQLLFYSVGIGQISSEVPQNLSASRPQDRQFILSSKKLLLSDSGFYLCAWSKDSHNQPQHFGDGTRLSIL.

This clonotype showed up many times. The CDR3 end shows no conserved phenylalanine or tryptophan, and so a read error is likely. J is TRBJ1-1 and V is TRBV20-1; the D is unclear. V lost 6 bases to trimming and J lost 4 bases, with 12 bases between them. The CDR3 is 12 residues long. Germline CDR1 DFQATT, CDR2 SNEGSKA (reference sequence). The CDR3 reads CSAKRDTTEAFL. The CDR3 nucleotides are TGCAGTGCGAAGAGGGATACCACTGAAGCTTTCCTT.

The DNA for the CDR3 is TGTGCCAGCAGCCAATCTGCCGGGGAGCTGTTTTTT. This translates into CASSQSAGELFF. This chain connects TRBV3-1 to TRBJ2-2; the D is unclear. Germline values: CDR1 LGHDT, CDR2 YNNKEL (reference sequence). Trimming pared 2 bases from V and 6 bases from J, leaving 4 bases between. This CDR3 contains 12 residues.

Ten or more counts support this clonotype. This chain uses TRBV18 with TRBJ2-5; the D gene could be TRBD1 or TRBD2 (5 bases each). CDR3 length: 14 residues. Per germline, CDR1 KGHSH and CDR2 LQKENI. Deletions cut 0 bases from V and 5 bases from J, with 10 bases between. In nucleotides, the CDR3 is TGTGCCAGCTCACCACCTGGGGGAAGGGAGACCCAGTACTTC. Translation gives CASSPPGGRETQYF.

This clonotype was seen repeatedly, ten times or more. This chain uses TRBV20-1 with TRBJ2-5; 9 bases agree with TRBD1. Germline trimming cut 4 bases from V and 5 bases from J; bases unmatched to any gene: 5. Germline V gene data show CDR1 as DFQATT and CDR2 as SNEGSKA (reference sequence). The CDR3 sequence is 13 residues long. The CDR3 is CSATGQGLETQYF. The CDR3 coding sequence is TGCAGTGCTACAGGACAGGGGTTGGAGACCCAGTACTTC.

This clonotype was observed many times. The chain combines TRBV30 with TRBJ2-6, with a weak D call TRBD2 (5 bases). The CDR3 spans 15 residues. The V gene's germline CDR1 is GTSNPN and CDR2 SVGIG (reference sequence). Trimming stripped 3 bases from V and 4 bases from J, with 13 bases between. CDR3 nucleotides: TGTGCCTGGAGGGCCATAGCGCACGGGGCCAACGTCCTGACTTTC. Its protein product is CAWRAIAHGANVLTF.